Presented here are 30 T cell receptor beta chains from one specimen sequenced in a study of naive and memory T cell subsets. Study findings and constraints: Naive repertoires, especially CD8, held a few larger clonotypes, possibly memory cells re-expressing CD45RA.

Antigen specificity for these receptors is unknown. Both TRBC1 and TRBC2 were covered by a beta constant-region primer of two equimolar oligonucleotides. Nested alpha and beta constant-region primers with the SP2 primer drove four PCR rounds on ligated cDNA. MiXCR, applied by TCRdb to the UMI-ligation and nested PCR reads, yields one record per CDR3 protein. The sample carries tens of thousands of distinct CDR3 sequences, about 10% recorded once. The specimen was naive CD4+ T cells from blood. The receptor set was obtained from a human donor in good health.

This clonotype was picked up many times. The chain uses TRBV20-1 and TRBJ1-1; no clear D. Germline CDR1 is DFQATT and CDR2 is SNEGSKA (reference sequence). The CDR3 loop spans 15 amino acids. Trimming shortened V by 3 bases and J by 0 bases, and 14 bases separated the two germline ends. As DNA, the CDR3 is TGCAGTGCTAGCCCTTGGACGGCCATGAACACTGAAGCTTTCTTT. It is translated as CSASPWTAMNTEAFF.

The table lists this clonotype with a few counts. This chain joins TRBV12-3 or TRBV12-4 and TRBJ2-3, with unresolved D. The CDR3 consists of 13 residues. V was trimmed by 3 bases and J by 5 bases, leaving 9 bases between them. The CDR3 sequence is CASSLSRLDTQYF. CDR3 DNA: TGTGCCAGCAGTTTGTCTCGGTTAGATACGCAGTATTTT.

This clonotype occurred many times. J is TRBJ2-3 and V is TRBV6-2 or TRBV6-3; 9 nucleotides line up with TRBD2. Germline values: CDR1 MNHEY, CDR2 SVGEGT. Losses at the gene ends were 5 bases for V and 3 bases for J; bases not matched to a gene: 15. The length of the CDR3 is 18 residues. The CDR3: CASSPFSGRGPWTDTQYF. The DNA for the CDR3 is TGTGCCAGCAGTCCCTTTAGCGGGAGAGGGCCGTGGACAGATACGCAGTATTTT.

At least ten counts were recorded for this clonotype. The chain recombines TRBV12-3 or TRBV12-4 with TRBJ2-1; 7 bases fit TRBD1. This CDR3 contains 17 residues. J gave up 4 bases and V 3 bases, and 12 bases lay outside the gene matches. CDR3 sequence reads: CASSFTQGFGRYNEQFF. CDR3 nucleotides: TGTGCCAGCAGTTTCACACAGGGGTTTGGCAGATACAATGAGCAGTTCTTC.

This clonotype occurred many times. A junction boundary mismatches the germline segment, possibly from a read error. The rearrangement uses TRBV7-7 and TRBJ2-1, with D perhaps TRBD2 (6 bases). Germline V gene sequence: CDR1 SSHAT, CDR2 FNYEAQ (reference sequence). CDR3 length equals 15 residues. The CDR3 sequence: CASSLRLASYNEQFF. The CDR3 DNA reads as TGTGCTAGCAGCTTGCGCCTAGCGTCATACAATGAGCAGTTCTTC.

This CDR3 is CASSAQGYVGQPQHF. The CDR3 coding sequence is TGTGCCAGCAGCGCCCAGGGGTACGTCGGCCAGCCCCAGCATTTT. The rearrangement uses TRBV7-6 and TRBJ1-5, with D perhaps matching TRBD1 (6 bases). V was clipped by 5 bases and J by 7 bases, with 18 bases between them. The CDR3 contains 15 residues. In germline, CDR1 is SGHVS, CDR2 FNYEAQ. The whole variable domain, remainder taken from reference TRBV7-6 and TRBJ1-5, is GAGVSQSPRYKVTKRGQDVALRCDPISGHVSLYWYRQALGQGPEFLTYFNYEAQQDKSGLPNDRFSAERPEGSISTLTIQRTEQRDSAMYRCASSAQGYVGQPQHFGDGTRLSIL.

In this sample, this clonotype turned up many times. The chain uses TRBV20-1 and TRBJ1-1; D is undetermined. This CDR3 is built from 15 residues. Germline loops: CDR1 DFQATT, CDR2 SNEGSKA (reference sequence). Trimming removed 1 base at V and 4 bases at J, with 16 bases between. The CDR3 loop is CSARGFKGKGTEAFF. CDR3 bases: TGCAGTGCTAGAGGGTTTAAGGGTAAGGGCACTGAAGCTTTCTTT.

This chain joins TRBV11-1 and TRBJ2-5; the match to TRBD1 covers 8 bases. The V gene end was trimmed by 5 bases and the J gene end by 5 bases; junction bases not matched to a gene: 10. The germline CDR1 and CDR2 sequences are SGHAT and FQDESV (reference sequence). The CDR3 totals 15 residues. This CDR3 reads CASSARTRTGETQYF. The CDR3 DNA follows: TGTGCCAGCAGCGCTCGAACCAGGACAGGGGAGACCCAGTACTTC. Using reference TRBV11-1 and TRBJ2-5 for the parts outside the CDR3, the full variable domain is EAEVAQSPRYKITEKSQAVAFWCDPISGHATLYWYRQILGQGPELLVQFQDESVVDDSQLPKDRFSAERLKGVDSTLKIQPAELGDSAMYLCASSARTRTGETQYFGPGTRLLVL.

This clonotype was detected many times. V gene TRBV29-1 combines with J gene TRBJ2-5; 8 nucleotides agree with TRBD1. This CDR3 is 13 amino acids long. CDR1 is SQVTM and CDR2 is ANQGSEA in the germline V gene. V shed 5 bases and J 5 bases; nucleotides not matched to a gene: 7. For the CDR3, the DNA is TGCAGCGTTCTGCAGGGGGCAATGGAGACCCAGTACTTC. Its translation: CSVLQGAMETQYF.

CDR3 protein: CATRMSGELFF. Written as DNA, the CDR3 is TGTGCCACCAGGATGTCCGGGGAGCTGTTTTTT. The chain has TRBV7-2 and TRBJ2-2; no firm D call. V shed 10 bases and J shed 6 bases, with 9 bases lying between them. This CDR3 is built from 11 residues. Germline CDR1 reads SGHTA; CDR2 reads FQGNSA.

The V gene is TRBV15, the J gene TRBJ2-6; 7 bases align to TRBD1. Germline V gives CDR1 LNHNV, CDR2 YYDKDF (reference sequence). The CDR3 loop spans 15 amino acids. Trimming cost V 4 bases and J 2 bases; bases outside gene matches: 2. The CDR3 coding sequence is TGTGCCACCAGCAATACAGGGGCTGGGGCCAACGTCCTGACTTTC. Amino acids: CATSNTGAGANVLTF.

In this sample, this clonotype turned up many times. The chain combines TRBV7-6 with TRBJ2-3; 8 positions agree with TRBD2. CDR3 length: 15 residues. CDR1 and CDR2 (germline): SGHVS, FNYEAQ. V lost 5 bases and J lost 5; bases outside the gene matches: 9. This CDR3 is CASSRGLAAVDTQYF. The CDR3 DNA follows: TGTGCCAGCAGCCGAGGACTAGCCGCGGTAGATACGCAGTATTTT.

This clonotype appeared a few times. The chain has TRBV4-1 and TRBJ2-5; D not resolved. The length of the CDR3 is 13 residues. V was trimmed by 1 base and J by 4 bases, leaving 7 bases between them. The germline V gene has CDR1 MGHRA and CDR2 YSYEKL. CDR3 residues: CASSQVHRETQYF. The CDR3 DNA is TGCGCCAGCAGCCAAGTCCATCGAGAGACCCAGTACTTC.

This clonotype was detected only a few times. The chain combines TRBV6-2 or TRBV6-3 with TRBJ1-2; 9 positions agree with TRBD1. Per germline, CDR1 MNHEY and CDR2 SVGEGT. The CDR3 extends over 16 amino acids. Germline trimming cut 1 base from V and 4 bases from J; bases unmatched to any gene: 7. The CDR3 region is CASSYWPGQGSYGYTF. CDR3 in DNA: TGTGCCAGCAGTTACTGGCCGGGACAGGGAAGCTATGGCTACACCTTC.

The chain employs TRBV7-2 and TRBJ2-1; TRBD2 agrees at 7 bases. The length of the CDR3 is 14 residues. With V trimmed by 2 bases and J by 8 bases, 6 bases remained unmatched. Germline V gene data show CDR1 as SGHTA and CDR2 as FQGNSA. The CDR3 spells CASSLFPRGDEQFF. The DNA of the CDR3 is TGTGCCAGCAGCTTATTCCCACGGGGGGATGAGCAGTTCTTC.

The V call is TRBV7-9, the J call TRBJ2-6; no reliable D call. Germline lookup yields CDR1 SEHNR and CDR2 FQNEAQ (reference sequence). Trimming cost V 1 base and J 0 bases, with 4 bases left between them. The CDR3 is 15 amino acids. The CDR3 region is CASSLGLSGANVLTF. The CDR3 DNA is TGTGCCAGCAGCTTAGGTCTCTCTGGGGCCAACGTCCTGACTTTC.

J is TRBJ2-1 and V is TRBV24-1; D gene ambiguous. Per germline, CDR1 KGHDR and CDR2 SFDVKD. V dropped 4 bases and J dropped 4 bases, with 7 bases sitting between them. The CDR3 has 13 amino acids. The CDR3: CATSETSYNEQFF. The CDR3 DNA reads as TGTGCCACCAGTGAGACGTCTTACAATGAGCAGTTCTTC.

This chain links TRBV6-5 with TRBJ2-7; D remains unclear. The CDR3 loop spans 15 amino acids. V lost 2 bases and J 6 bases, leaving 17 bases between the germline ends. Per germline, CDR1 MNHEY and CDR2 SVGAGI. The CDR3 protein is CASSYGVSRAGEQYF. The CDR3 nucleotides are TGTGCCAGCAGTTACGGGGTCTCAAGAGCCGGCGAGCAGTACTTC.

The chain recombines TRBV20-1 with TRBJ2-3; a weak D match, TRBD2 (5 bases). Per the germline V gene, CDR1 is DFQATT and CDR2 is SNEGSKA (reference sequence). V was trimmed by 2 bases and J by 4 bases, leaving 10 bases between them. The CDR3 contains 13 residues. Here the CDR3 reads CSARLGLSDTQYF. CDR3 nucleotide sequence: TGCAGTGCTAGACTAGGACTTTCAGATACGCAGTATTTT.

This clonotype came up many times. This sequence joins TRBV28 and TRBJ2-2; the D call may be TRBD1 or TRBD2 (5 bases each). This CDR3 spans 15 amino acids. The V gene's germline CDR1 is MDHEN and CDR2 SYDVKM. V lost 8 bases to trimming and J lost 0 bases, with 13 bases between them. CDR3 coding DNA: TGTGCCAGCGGACAAGGGACGGCGAACACCGGGGAGCTGTTTTTT. Translating it yields CASGQGTANTGELFF.

This clonotype was seen a few times. V gene TRBV6-2 or TRBV6-3 combines with J gene TRBJ2-1; the match to TRBD2 covers 12 bases. This CDR3 spans 14 amino acids. With 8 bases clipped from V and 4 bases from J, the junction kept 3 bases outside the gene matches. Germline CDR1 and CDR2: MNHEY and SVGEGT. The CDR3 DNA is TGTGCCAGCGCACTAGCGGGGGGATACAATGAGCAGTTCTTC. Its translation is CASALAGGYNEQFF.

This clonotype was detected ten times or more. V gene TRBV6-5 combines with J gene TRBJ2-6; 7 positions match TRBD1. V trimming: 5 bases; J trimming: 0 bases; junction bases outside the gene matches: 7. The germline V gene has CDR1 MNHEY and CDR2 SVGAGI. The CDR3 is 17 residues long. The CDR3 loop reads CASSPRTGVSGANVLTF. In DNA form, the CDR3 reads TGTGCCAGCAGTCCACGTACAGGGGTCTCTGGGGCCAACGTCCTGACTTTC.

This clonotype was seen more than once but under ten times. The chain couples TRBV2 to TRBJ1-4; D not resolved. CDR3 length equals 11 residues. The V end lost 10 bases, the J end lost 10 bases, and 13 bases lay between the germline ends. The germline gives CDR1 SNHLY, CDR2 FYNNEI. CDR3 DNA sequence: TGTGCCACCTCCCTCTCTGGAAAACTGTTTTTT. This codes for CATSLSGKLFF.

The gene calls are TRBV7-3 and TRBJ2-7, with D perhaps TRBD2 (5 bases). Germline V gene sequence: CDR1 SGHTA, CDR2 FQGTGA. The V end lost 1 base, the J end lost 3 bases, and 7 bases lay between the germline ends. There are 13 residues in the CDR3. The CDR3 nucleotides are TGTGCCAGCAGCTTAAGTCGGGACTACGAGCAGTACTTC. Its protein is CASSLSRDYEQYF.

This clonotype was seen only a few times. This chain joins TRBV20-1 and TRBJ2-3; D is uncertain. V dropped 1 base and J dropped 2 bases, with 19 bases sitting between them. CDR1 and CDR2 (germline): DFQATT, SNEGSKA (reference sequence). CDR3 length: 17 amino acids. DNA for the CDR3: TGCAGTGCTAGAGTTAGCACGGCCGAGAAACACACAGATACGCAGTATTTT. It codes for CSARVSTAEKHTDTQYF.

The V and J genes are TRBV29-1 and TRBJ2-1, with a weak D call TRBD1 (5 bases). This CDR3 region has 12 residues. V lost 4 bases and J lost 7, with 11 bases in between. Looked up from germline, CDR1 is SQVTM and CDR2 is ANQGSEA. DNA of the CDR3: TGCAGCGTTGTTCCAGGGTTGAATGAGCAGTTCTTC. It encodes CSVVPGLNEQFF.

The table lists this clonotype with a few counts. The J gene is TRBJ2-1, the V gene TRBV28; weak D call: TRBD2 (5 bases). CDR1 MDHEN and CDR2 SYDVKM come from the germline V gene. Trimming shortened V by 6 bases and J by 8 bases, and 17 bases separated the two germline ends. The CDR3 loop spans 14 amino acids. The CDR3 loop is CASSRPSLRDEQFF. The CDR3 bases are TGTGCCAGCAGCCGGCCTAGCCTTAGGGATGAGCAGTTCTTC.

This clonotype showed up many times. The chain couples TRBV6-2 or TRBV6-3 to TRBJ2-4, with 11 bases matching TRBD2. The V and J ends lost 6 bases and 0 bases, in that order; junction bases with no gene match: 10. CDR1 is MNHEY and CDR2 is SVGEGT in the germline V gene. The CDR3 extends over 18 amino acids. The CDR3 reads CASSSITSGGLAKNIQYF. The CDR3 coding sequence is TGTGCCAGCAGCTCCATCACTAGCGGGGGTCTAGCCAAAAACATTCAGTACTTC.

The J gene is TRBJ1-1, the V gene TRBV7-9, with TRBD1 as a possible D gene (5 bases). Trimming shortened V by 3 bases and J by 7 bases, and 15 bases separated the two germline ends. This CDR3 is 14 amino acids long. Germline V gene sequence: CDR1 SEHNR, CDR2 FQNEAQ (reference sequence). CDR3 loop: CASSLAGTRSEAFF. The DNA of the CDR3 is TGTGCCAGCAGCTTGGCCGGGACGAGGAGTGAAGCTTTCTTT.

There are a few counts of this clonotype. The rearrangement joins TRBV12-3 or TRBV12-4 to TRBJ2-1, with 7 nucleotides matching TRBD2. The CDR3 totals 15 residues. Germline trimming cut 6 bases from V and 3 bases from J; bases unmatched to any gene: 8. This CDR3 reads CASSPLRGGYNEQFF. CDR3 bases: TGTGCCAGCAGCCCCCTTCGCGGGGGCTACAATGAGCAGTTCTTC.